This T cell receptor beta chain was obtained from a study of cytomegalovirus exposure and HLA in healthy donors. The CDR3 runs to 15 residues. The germline gives CDR1 SGDLS, CDR2 YYNGEE. V lost 0 bases, J lost 5 bases, and 5 bases stayed unmatched. As to this clone: As yet, its antigen is unknown.

Study-level results: Most CMV-associated TCR beta chains appeared HLA-restricted in a later analysis.

Amplification used 60 Vbeta primers and 13 Jbeta primers. The protocol was immunoSEQ multiplex PCR, while the TCRdb copy is restricted to in-frame clones and leaves out a portion. The profile covers fewer than 200,000 clones, with approximately 72% appearing a single time and under 1.5% taken by the ten largest. This rearrangement joins TRBV9 to TRBJ2-3, with 8 bases matching TRBD2. The receptor was derived from a man younger than 35 in good health and CMV-seronegative. Sequences were obtained from PBMCs. Here the CDR3 DNA reads TGTGCCAGCAGCGTAGCGGGAGGGCCACAAGATACGCAGTATTTT. Translating gives CASSVAGGPQDTQYF. The variable domain in full, with the rest retrieved from reference TRBV9 and TRBJ2-3, is DSGVTQTPKHLITATGQRVTLRCSPRSGDLSVYWYQQSLDQGLQFLIQYYNGEERAKGNILERFSAQQFPDLHSELNLSSLELGDSALYFCASSVAGGPQDTQYFGPGTRLTVL.